Shown below are 32 T cell receptor beta chains from a single sample sequenced in a study of monozygotic twins with inflammatory bowel disease. TCRdb derives one entry per CDR3 protein from the 5' RACE reads, leaving out DNA. This listing includes approximately 400,000 distinct CDR3 sequences. Sequencing was performed on blood. Every receptor here comes from a human donor with ulcerative colitis or Crohn's disease, or a healthy co-twin of an affected twin (not recorded which).

This chain uses TRBV12-3 or TRBV12-4 with TRBJ1-2. The CDR3 spans 14 residues. The CDR3 loop is CASRLEGYGYGYTF.

The chain employs TRBV27 and TRBJ2-1; TCRdb proposes TRBD1, but this gene call is untestable without DNA. Germline CDR1 and CDR2: MNHEY and SMNVEV (reference sequence). This CDR3 is 11 amino acids long. The chain's CDR3 is CASNGEGTTSF.

The chain carries TRBV10-3 and TRBJ2-3. The CDR3 consists of 14 residues. CDR1 is ENHRY and CDR2 is SYGVKD in the germline V gene. The CDR3 region is CAISDGTSGDTQYF.

This rearrangement joins TRBV15 to TRBJ2-5; TCRdb names TRBD1, which stays unverified in the absence of DNA. Germline CDR1 and CDR2: LNHNV and YYDKDF (reference sequence). CDR3 size: 14 residues. CDR3 protein: CATSRGDSQETQYF.

The chain couples TRBV20-1 to TRBJ2-3; the TCRdb call, TRBD1, lacks DNA for checking. CDR3 size: 14 residues. The germline V gene encodes CDR1 DFQATT and CDR2 SNEGSKA (reference sequence). Here the CDR3 reads CSARDQDRGDTQYF.

The V call is TRBV6-2 or TRBV6-3, the J call TRBJ2-1. This CDR3 has 16 amino acids. Germline CDR1 reads MNHEY; CDR2 reads SVGEGT. CDR3 protein: CATSLFRGGTYNEQFF.

The chain carries TRBV6-5 and TRBJ1-2. This CDR3 is 16 amino acids long. Germline loops: CDR1 MNHEY, CDR2 SVGAGI. The CDR3: CASSYSSTRSNYGYTF.

V usage is TRBV20-1 and J usage is TRBJ1-2. This CDR3 region has 18 residues. Germline lookup yields CDR1 DFQATT and CDR2 SNEGSKA (reference sequence). Here the CDR3 reads CSAREYEVNKGGYYGYTF.

The CDR3 spells CAGYRDSSHGYTF. This rearrangement joins TRBV2 to TRBJ1-2; there is no DNA to check the TCRdb D call of TRBD1. Per the germline V gene, CDR1 is SNHLY and CDR2 is FYNNEI. The length of the CDR3 is 13 residues.

The chain joins TRBV29-1 to TRBJ2-5; the TCRdb call, TRBD2, lacks DNA for checking. The CDR3 length is 14 residues. The V gene's germline CDR1 is SQVTM and CDR2 ANQGSEA. The chain's CDR3 is CSVEGRLAKETQYF.

J is TRBJ2-7 and V is TRBV12-3 or TRBV12-4; the D call from TCRdb, TRBD2, cannot be confirmed without DNA. CDR3 size: 13 residues. The CDR3 sequence: CASSTGTSAEQYF.

J is TRBJ2-1 and V is TRBV10-3; TCRdb proposes TRBD2, but this gene call is untestable without DNA. CDR1 is ENHRY, CDR2 SYGVKD, per germline. The CDR3 is 14 residues long. CDR3 in amino acids: CAISPSGGYNEQFF.

V usage is TRBV25-1 and J usage is TRBJ2-7; without DNA, the TCRdb call of TRBD1 cannot be checked. Germline V gives CDR1 MGHDK, CDR2 SYGVNS. This CDR3 contains 15 residues. The CDR3 loop reads CASSEWAGGWGEQYF.

The chain links TRBV6-1 to TRBJ1-2. The CDR3 is 14 residues long. The V gene's germline CDR1 is MNHNS and CDR2 SASEGT. CDR3: CASSEIGRRYGYTF.

The chain has TRBV6-5 and TRBJ1-1. CDR1 and CDR2 (germline): MNHEY, SVGAGI. CDR3 length: 13 residues. CDR3 protein: CASSYSKDTEAFF.

This chain connects TRBV5-1 to TRBJ2-1. This CDR3 contains 16 residues. CDR1 is SGHRS and CDR2 is YFSETQ in the germline V gene. CDR3 sequence reads: CASSSDGPNTANEQFF.

The V call is TRBV9, the J call TRBJ2-2; TCRdb reports TRBD1, a call that lacks DNA to check it against. This CDR3 comprises 16 residues. Germline V gene data show CDR1 as SGDLS and CDR2 as YYNGEE. The CDR3 reads CASSALVKPNTGELFF.

The chain uses TRBV12-3 or TRBV12-4 and TRBJ2-6. The CDR3 runs 18 residues. CDR3 in amino acids: CASSFYGYGTSGANVLTF.

The chain joins TRBV12-3 or TRBV12-4 to TRBJ1-4. This CDR3 is 15 amino acids long. This CDR3 is CASSRGGMANEKLFF.

The rearrangement joins TRBV23-1 to TRBJ1-4; TCRdb lists TRBD1, though no DNA is available to test this call. TRBV23-1 counts as an open reading frame of uncertain function. CDR3 length: 16 amino acids. The CDR3 is CASSQSIWGNNEKLFF.

The chain carries TRBV16 and TRBJ1-6. The CDR3 covers 12 residues. The germline CDR1 and CDR2 sequences are KGHSY and FQNENV. Here the CDR3 reads CASSQIGGPLHF.

V is TRBV5-1 and J is TRBJ1-4; the TRBD1 assignment by TCRdb is unverifiable without DNA. The CDR3 loop spans 15 amino acids. The germline CDR1 and CDR2 sequences are SGHRS and YFSETQ. The CDR3 sequence: CASSLVEGEYEKLFF.

The chain links TRBV5-4 to TRBJ2-5; TCRdb picks TRBD2, but there is no DNA to check that call. The CDR3 is 15 residues long. Germline V CDR1 and CDR2: SGHNT, YYREEE (reference sequence). This CDR3 reads CASSRGSGGKETQYF.

This chain joins TRBV4-1 and TRBJ2-4; TCRdb's D call of TRBD2 is untestable without DNA. Germline CDR1 and CDR2: MGHRA and YSYEKL. CDR3 size: 20 residues. The CDR3 sequence is CASSHLGLDEGAITKNIQYF.

The chain couples TRBV7-2 to TRBJ1-1; the D call of TRBD1 rests on TCRdb alone, since no DNA is present to check it. Germline values: CDR1 SGHTA, CDR2 FQGNSA. This CDR3 region has 16 residues. The CDR3 reads CASSLRQVSSFTEAFF.

The V and J genes are TRBV10-3 and TRBJ1-2; TCRdb reports TRBD1, a call that lacks DNA to check it against. CDR3 length: 13 amino acids. CDR1 ENHRY and CDR2 SYGVKD come from the germline V gene. CDR3 sequence: CAISRQGADGYTF.

The chain recombines TRBV10-3 with TRBJ1-1. The CDR3 length is 11 residues. Germline-derived CDR1 and CDR2 are ENHRY and SYGVKD. The CDR3 region is CAIRQTAEAFF.

The V and J genes are TRBV7-2 and TRBJ1-2; the TCRdb D gene call, TRBD1, has no DNA to confirm it. This CDR3 has 12 amino acids. Germline lookup yields CDR1 SGHTA and CDR2 FQGNSA. This CDR3 is CASSPGGYGYTF.

The chain combines TRBV23-1 with TRBJ2-2; as DNA is missing, the TRBD1 call by TCRdb cannot be tested. TRBV23-1 is classed as an ORF, of uncertain function. This CDR3 is 14 amino acids long. The CDR3 loop reads CAFRGTANTGELFF.

The CDR3 loop reads CASGGPAGNEQFF. This chain links TRBV12-3 or TRBV12-4 with TRBJ2-1; TCRdb lists TRBD2, though no DNA is available to test this call. This CDR3 is 13 amino acids long.

CDR3 sequence reads: CASSLGLDWTEAFF. The chain uses TRBV12-3 or TRBV12-4 and TRBJ1-1. The CDR3 spans 14 residues.

The chain carries TRBV20-1 and TRBJ2-1; there is no DNA to check the TCRdb D call of TRBD2. Germline CDR1 DFQATT, CDR2 SNEGSKA (reference sequence). The length of the CDR3 is 14 residues. The CDR3 spells CSARRASGNNEQFF.